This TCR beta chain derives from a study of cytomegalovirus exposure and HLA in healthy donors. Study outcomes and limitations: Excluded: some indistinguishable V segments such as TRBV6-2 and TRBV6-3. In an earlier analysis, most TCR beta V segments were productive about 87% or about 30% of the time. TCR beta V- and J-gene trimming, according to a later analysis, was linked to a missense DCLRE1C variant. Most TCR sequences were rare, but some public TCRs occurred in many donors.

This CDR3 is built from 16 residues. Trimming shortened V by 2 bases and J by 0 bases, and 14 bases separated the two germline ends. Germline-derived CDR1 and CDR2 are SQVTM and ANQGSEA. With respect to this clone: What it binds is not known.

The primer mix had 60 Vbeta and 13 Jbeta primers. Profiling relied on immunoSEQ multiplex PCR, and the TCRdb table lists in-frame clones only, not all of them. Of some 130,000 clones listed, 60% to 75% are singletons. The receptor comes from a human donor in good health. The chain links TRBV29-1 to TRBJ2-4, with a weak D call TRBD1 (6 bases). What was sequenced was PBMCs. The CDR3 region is CSVELFQGLAKNIQYF. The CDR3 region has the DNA TGCAGCGTTGAATTATTTCAGGGGTTAGCCAAAAACATTCAGTACTTC.